This TCR beta chain was sequenced in a study of blood T cell repertoires in COVID-19. V lost 2 bases to trimming and J lost 4 bases; unmatched junction nucleotides: 1. Germline lookup yields CDR1 SGHNT and CDR2 YYREEE (reference sequence). CDR3 length equals 13 residues. Produced via immunoSEQ multiplex PCR; TCRdb's table is partial and in-frame only. Of tens of thousands of clones in the sample, roughly four fifths were seen once. The receptor's source is an elderly woman with acute or convalescent COVID-19. The J gene is TRBJ2-3, the V gene TRBV5-4; 7 bases are shared with TRBD2. The source material was peripheral blood. CDR3 sequence reads: CASSFGLADTQYF. DNA of the CDR3: TGTGCCAGCAGCTTCGGACTAGCAGATACGCAGTATTTT. Full variable domain (outside the CDR3, taken from reference TRBV5-4 and TRBJ2-3): ETGVTQSPTHLIKTRGQQVTLRCSSQSGHNTVSWYQQALGQGPQFIFQYYREEENGRGNFPPRFSGLQFPNYSSELNVNALELDDSALYLCASSFGLADTQYFGPGTRLTVL.